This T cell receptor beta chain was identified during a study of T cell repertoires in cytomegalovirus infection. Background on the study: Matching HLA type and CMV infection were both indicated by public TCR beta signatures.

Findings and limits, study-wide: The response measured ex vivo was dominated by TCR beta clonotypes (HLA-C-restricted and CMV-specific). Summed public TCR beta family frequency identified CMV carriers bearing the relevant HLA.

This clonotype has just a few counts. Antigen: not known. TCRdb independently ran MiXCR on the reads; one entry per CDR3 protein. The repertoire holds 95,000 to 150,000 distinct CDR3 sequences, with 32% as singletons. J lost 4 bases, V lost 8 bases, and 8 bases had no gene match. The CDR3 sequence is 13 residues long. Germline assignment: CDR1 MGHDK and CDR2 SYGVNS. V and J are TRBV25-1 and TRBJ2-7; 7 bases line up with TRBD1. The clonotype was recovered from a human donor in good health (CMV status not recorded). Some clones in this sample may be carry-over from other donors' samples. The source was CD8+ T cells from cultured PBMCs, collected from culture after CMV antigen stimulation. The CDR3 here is CASGPGGRYEQYF. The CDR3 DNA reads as TGTGCCAGCGGCCCAGGGGGAAGGTACGAGCAGTACTTC.